This TCR beta chain was identified during a study of blood T cell repertoires in COVID-19. Overall study: The samples span acute and convalescent COVID-19 from the United States, Italy and Spain. T cells, B-cell-depleted T cells, or PBMCs provided the cDNA or gDNA that served as material.

The authors' processing: Reference gene primer amplification gave estimated nucleated cell counts. TCRdb keeps only in-frame clones here, not all; method: immunoSEQ multiplex PCR. V, J and clone size reflect that table, while D and trimming were determined from the DNA. The sample records about 64,000 clones, roughly 88% being singletons. The receptor was isolated from a woman between 55 and 75 years old with acute or convalescent COVID-19. The sequenced sample was peripheral blood.

The CDR3 sequence is CASSLRTGTNTEAFF. CDR3 bases: TGCGCCAGCAGCCTTCGGACAGGAACGAACACTGAAGCTTTCTTT. The chain combines TRBV4-1 with TRBJ1-1; 7 bases match TRBD1. Germline-derived CDR1 and CDR2 are MGHRA and YSYEKL. The CDR3 is made up of 15 amino acids. J was trimmed by 1 base and V by 4 bases; bases with no gene match: 6.